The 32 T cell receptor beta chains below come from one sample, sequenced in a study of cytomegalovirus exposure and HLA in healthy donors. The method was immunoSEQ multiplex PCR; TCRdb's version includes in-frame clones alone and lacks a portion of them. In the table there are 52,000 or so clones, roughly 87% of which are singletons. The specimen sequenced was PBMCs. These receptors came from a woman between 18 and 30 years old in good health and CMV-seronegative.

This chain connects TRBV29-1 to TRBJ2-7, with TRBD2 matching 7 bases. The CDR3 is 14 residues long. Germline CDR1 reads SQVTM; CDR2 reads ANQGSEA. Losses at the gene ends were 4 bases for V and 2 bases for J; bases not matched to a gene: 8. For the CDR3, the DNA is TGCAGCGTTGGGGGGTGGGAGGGCCCCTACGAGCAGTACTTC. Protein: CSVGGWEGPYEQYF.

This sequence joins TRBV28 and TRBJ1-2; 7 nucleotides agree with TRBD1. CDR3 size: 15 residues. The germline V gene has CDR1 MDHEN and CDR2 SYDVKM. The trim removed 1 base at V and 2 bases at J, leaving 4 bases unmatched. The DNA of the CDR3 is TGTGCCAGCAGTTTATCCCCAGGGGGGAACTATGGCTACACCTTC. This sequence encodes CASSLSPGGNYGYTF.

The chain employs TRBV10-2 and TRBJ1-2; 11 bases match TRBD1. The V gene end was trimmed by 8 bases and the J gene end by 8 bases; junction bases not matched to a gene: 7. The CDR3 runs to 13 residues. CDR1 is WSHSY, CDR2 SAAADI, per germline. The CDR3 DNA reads TGCGCCAGCTGGACAGGGGGCGCGAAAGGCTACACCTTC. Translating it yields CASWTGGAKGYTF.

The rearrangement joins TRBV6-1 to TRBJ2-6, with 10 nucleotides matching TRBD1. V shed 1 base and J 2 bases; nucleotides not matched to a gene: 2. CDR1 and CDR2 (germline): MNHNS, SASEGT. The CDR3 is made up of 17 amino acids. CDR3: CASSEGTGGTGANVLTF. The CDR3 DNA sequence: TGTGCCAGCAGTGAAGGGACAGGGGGAACTGGGGCCAACGTCCTGACTTTC.

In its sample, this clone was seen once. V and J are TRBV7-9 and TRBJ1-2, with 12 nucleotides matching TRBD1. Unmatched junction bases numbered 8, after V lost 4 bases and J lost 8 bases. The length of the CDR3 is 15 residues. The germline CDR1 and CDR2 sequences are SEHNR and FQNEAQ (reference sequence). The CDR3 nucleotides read TGTGCCAGCAGCTATCACCTGGGGACAGGGGGCGGCTACACCTTC. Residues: CASSYHLGTGGGYTF.

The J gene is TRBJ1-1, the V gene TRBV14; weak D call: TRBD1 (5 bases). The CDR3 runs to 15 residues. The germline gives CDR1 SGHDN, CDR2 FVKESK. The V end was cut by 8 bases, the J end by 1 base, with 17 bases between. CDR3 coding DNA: TGTGCCAGCGCACAATGGACCGGACAGAACACTGAAGCTTTCTTT. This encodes CASAQWTGQNTEAFF.

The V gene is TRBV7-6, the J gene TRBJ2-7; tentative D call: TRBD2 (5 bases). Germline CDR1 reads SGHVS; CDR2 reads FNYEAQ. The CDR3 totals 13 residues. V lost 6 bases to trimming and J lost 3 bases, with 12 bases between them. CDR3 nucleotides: TGTGCCAGCAGTTCCAGCCGGGGCTACGAGCAGTACTTC. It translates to CASSSSRGYEQYF.

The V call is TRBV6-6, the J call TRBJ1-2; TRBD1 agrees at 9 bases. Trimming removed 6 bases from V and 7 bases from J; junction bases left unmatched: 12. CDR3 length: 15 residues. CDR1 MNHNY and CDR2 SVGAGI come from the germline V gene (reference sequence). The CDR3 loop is CASSSTGGARGGYTF. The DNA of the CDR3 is TGTGCCAGCAGCTCTACAGGGGGCGCCAGGGGTGGCTACACCTTC.

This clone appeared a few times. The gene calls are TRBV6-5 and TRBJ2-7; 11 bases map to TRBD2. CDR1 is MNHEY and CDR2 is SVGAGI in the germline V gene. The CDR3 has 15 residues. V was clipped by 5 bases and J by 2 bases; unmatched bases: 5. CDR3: CASSRPGLAAYEQYF. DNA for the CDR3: TGTGCCAGCAGTCGCCCGGGACTAGCGGCCTACGAGCAGTACTTC.

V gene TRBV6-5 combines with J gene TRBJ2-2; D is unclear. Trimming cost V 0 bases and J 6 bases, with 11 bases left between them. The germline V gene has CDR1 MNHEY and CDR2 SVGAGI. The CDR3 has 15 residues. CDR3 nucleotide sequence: TGTGCCAGCAGTTACTCGACACTTCAATCCGGGGAGCTGTTTTTT. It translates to CASSYSTLQSGELFF.

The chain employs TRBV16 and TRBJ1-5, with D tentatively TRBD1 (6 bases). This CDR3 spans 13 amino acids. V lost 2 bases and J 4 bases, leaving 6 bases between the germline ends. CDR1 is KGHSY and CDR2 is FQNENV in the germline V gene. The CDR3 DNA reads TGTGCCAGCAGCCAAGACAGGAATCAGCCCCAGCATTTT. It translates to CASSQDRNQPQHF.

Here the CDR3 DNA reads TGCAGCGTTTCAGGGAATAGCAATCAGCCCCAGCATTTT. Its translation: CSVSGNSNQPQHF. The chain recombines TRBV29-1 with TRBJ1-5; TRBD1 is a possible D gene (5 bases). Deletions cut 5 bases from V and 0 bases from J, with 8 bases between. Germline CDR1 is SQVTM and CDR2 is ANQGSEA. The CDR3 runs to 13 residues.

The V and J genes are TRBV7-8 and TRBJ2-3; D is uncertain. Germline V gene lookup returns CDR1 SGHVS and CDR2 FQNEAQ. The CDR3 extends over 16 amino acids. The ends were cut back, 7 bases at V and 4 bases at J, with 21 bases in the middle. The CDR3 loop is CASKQGTPVGSDTQYF. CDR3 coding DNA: TGTGCCAGCAAGCAAGGCACACCGGTGGGCTCAGATACGCAGTATTTT. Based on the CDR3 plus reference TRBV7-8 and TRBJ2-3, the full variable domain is GAGVSQSPRYKVAKRGQDVALRCDPISGHVSLFWYQQALGQGPEFLTYFQNEAQLDKSGLPSDRFFAERPEGSVSTLKIQRTQQEDSAVYLCASKQGTPVGSDTQYFGPGTRLTVL.

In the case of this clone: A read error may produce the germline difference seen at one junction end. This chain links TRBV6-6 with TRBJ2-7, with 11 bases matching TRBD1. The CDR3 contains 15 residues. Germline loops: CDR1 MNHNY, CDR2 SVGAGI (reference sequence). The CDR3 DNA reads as TGTGCCAGCAGCTACTCGGACAGGGGGCCCTACGAGCAGTACTTC. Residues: CASSYSDRGPYEQYF.

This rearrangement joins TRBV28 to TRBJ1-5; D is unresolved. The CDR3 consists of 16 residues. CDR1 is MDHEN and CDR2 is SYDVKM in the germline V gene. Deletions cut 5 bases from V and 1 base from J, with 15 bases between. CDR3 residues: CASSDLGASSNQPQHF. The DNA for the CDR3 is TGTGCCAGCAGTGACTTGGGAGCGTCAAGCAATCAGCCCCAGCATTTT.

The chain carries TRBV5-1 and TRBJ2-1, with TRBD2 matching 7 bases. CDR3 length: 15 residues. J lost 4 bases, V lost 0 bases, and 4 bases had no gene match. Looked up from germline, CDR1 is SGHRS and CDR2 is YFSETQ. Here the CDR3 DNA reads TGCGCCAGCAGCTTGGAGCCAGCGGGGTACAATGAGCAGTTCTTC. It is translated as CASSLEPAGYNEQFF.

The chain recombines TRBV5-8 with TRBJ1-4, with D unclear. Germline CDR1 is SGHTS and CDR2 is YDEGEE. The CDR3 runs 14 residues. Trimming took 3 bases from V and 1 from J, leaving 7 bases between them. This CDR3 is CASSWRRTNEKLFF. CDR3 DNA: TGTGCCAGCAGCTGGAGGCGAACTAATGAAAAACTGTTTTTT.

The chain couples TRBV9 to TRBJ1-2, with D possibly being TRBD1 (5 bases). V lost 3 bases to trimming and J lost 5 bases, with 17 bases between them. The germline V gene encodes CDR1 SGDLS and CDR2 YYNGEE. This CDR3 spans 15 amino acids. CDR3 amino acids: CASSANLDMGYGYTF. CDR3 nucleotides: TGTGCCAGCAGCGCTAACCTGGACATGGGTTATGGCTACACCTTC.

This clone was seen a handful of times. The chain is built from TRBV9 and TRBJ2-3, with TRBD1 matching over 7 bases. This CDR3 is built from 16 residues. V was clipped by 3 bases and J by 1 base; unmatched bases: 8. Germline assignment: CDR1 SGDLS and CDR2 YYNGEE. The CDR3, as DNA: TGTGCCAGCAGCGCAATAAATCAGGGGGGCACAGATACGCAGTATTTT. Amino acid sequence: CASSAINQGGTDTQYF.

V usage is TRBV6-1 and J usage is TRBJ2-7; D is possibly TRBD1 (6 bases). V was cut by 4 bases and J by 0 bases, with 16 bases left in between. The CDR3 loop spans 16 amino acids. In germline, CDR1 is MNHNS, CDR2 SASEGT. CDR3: CASSGLDRRSSYEQYF. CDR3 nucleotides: TGTGCCAGCAGTGGATTAGACAGGAGGAGCTCCTACGAGCAGTACTTC.

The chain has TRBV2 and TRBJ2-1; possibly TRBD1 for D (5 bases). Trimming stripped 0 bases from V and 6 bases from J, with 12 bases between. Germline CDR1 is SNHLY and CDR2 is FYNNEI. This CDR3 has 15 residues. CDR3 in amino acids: CASSEAVIGANEQFF. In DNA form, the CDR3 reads TGTGCCAGCAGTGAAGCGGTCATAGGGGCCAATGAGCAGTTCTTC.

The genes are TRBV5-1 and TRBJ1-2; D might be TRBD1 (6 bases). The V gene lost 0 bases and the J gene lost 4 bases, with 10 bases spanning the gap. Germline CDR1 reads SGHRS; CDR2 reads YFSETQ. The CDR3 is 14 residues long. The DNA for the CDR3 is TGCGCCAGCAGCTTGGAGGGGGGGTCCTATGGCTACACCTTC. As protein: CASSLEGGSYGYTF.

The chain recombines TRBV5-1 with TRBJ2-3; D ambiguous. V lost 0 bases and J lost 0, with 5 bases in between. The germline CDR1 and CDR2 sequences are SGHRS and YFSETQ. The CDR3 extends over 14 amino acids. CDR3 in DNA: TGCGCCAGCAGCTTGGGAGTTAGCACAGATACGCAGTATTTT. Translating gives CASSLGVSTDTQYF. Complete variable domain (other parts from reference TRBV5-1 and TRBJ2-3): KAGVTQTPRYLIKTRGQQVTLSCSPISGHRSVSWYQQTPGQGLQFLFEYFSETQRNKGNFPGRFSGRQFSNSRSEMNVSTLELGDSALYLCASSLGVSTDTQYFGPGTRLTVL.

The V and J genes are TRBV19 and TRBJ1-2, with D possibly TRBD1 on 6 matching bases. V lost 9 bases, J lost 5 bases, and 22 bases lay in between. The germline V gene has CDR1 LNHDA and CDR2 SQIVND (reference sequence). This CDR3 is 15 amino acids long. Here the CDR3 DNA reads TGTGCCAGCAGCCTTTTTAGACTGGACAGTTATGGCTACACCTTC. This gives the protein CASSLFRLDSYGYTF.

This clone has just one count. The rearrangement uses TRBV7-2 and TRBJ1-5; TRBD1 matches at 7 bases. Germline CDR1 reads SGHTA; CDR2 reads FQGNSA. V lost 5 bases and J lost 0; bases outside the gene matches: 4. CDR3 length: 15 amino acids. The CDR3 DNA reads TGTGCCAGCAGCAGGTGGACAGGTAGCAATCAGCCCCAGCATTTT. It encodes CASSRWTGSNQPQHF.

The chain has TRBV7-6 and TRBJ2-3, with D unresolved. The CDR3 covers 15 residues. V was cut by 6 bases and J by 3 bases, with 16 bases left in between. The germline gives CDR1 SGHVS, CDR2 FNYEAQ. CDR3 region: CASSLRVERTDTQYF. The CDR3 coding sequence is TGTGCCAGCAGTCTCCGAGTGGAGCGTACAGATACGCAGTATTTT. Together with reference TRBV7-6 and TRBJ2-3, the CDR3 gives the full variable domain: GAGVSQSPRYKVTKRGQDVALRCDPISGHVSLYWYRQALGQGPEFLTYFNYEAQQDKSGLPNDRFSAERPEGSISTLTIQRTEQRDSAMYRCASSLRVERTDTQYFGPGTRLTVL.

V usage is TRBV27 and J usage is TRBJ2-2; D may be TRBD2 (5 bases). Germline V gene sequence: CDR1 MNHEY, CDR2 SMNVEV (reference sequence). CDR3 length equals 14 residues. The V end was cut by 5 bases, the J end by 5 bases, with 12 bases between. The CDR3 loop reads CASSQWRRTGELFF. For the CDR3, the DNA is TGTGCCAGCAGTCAGTGGAGGAGGACCGGGGAGCTGTTTTTT.

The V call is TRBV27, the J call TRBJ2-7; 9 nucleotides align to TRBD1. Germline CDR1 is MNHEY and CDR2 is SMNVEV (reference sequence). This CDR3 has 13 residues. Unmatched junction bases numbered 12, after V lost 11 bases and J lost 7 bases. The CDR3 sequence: CACGTGSSGEQYF. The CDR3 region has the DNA TGTGCCTGTGGGACAGGGTCATCGGGAGAGCAGTACTTC.

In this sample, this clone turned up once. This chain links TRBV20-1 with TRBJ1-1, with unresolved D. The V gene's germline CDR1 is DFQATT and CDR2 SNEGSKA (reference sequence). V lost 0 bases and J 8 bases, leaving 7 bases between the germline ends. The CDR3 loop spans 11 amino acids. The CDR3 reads CSARDGREAFF. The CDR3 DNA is TGCAGTGCTAGAGATGGGAGGGAAGCTTTCTTT.

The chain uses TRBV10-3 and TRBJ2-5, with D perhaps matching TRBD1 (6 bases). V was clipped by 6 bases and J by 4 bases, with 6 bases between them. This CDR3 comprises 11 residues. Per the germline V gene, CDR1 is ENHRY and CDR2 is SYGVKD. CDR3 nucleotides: TGTGCCATCAGACAGGGAGAGACCCAGTACTTC. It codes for CAIRQGETQYF.

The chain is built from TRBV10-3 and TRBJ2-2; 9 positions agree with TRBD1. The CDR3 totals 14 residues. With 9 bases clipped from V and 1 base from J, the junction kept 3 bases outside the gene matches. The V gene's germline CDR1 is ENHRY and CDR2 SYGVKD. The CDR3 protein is CAMSTGGNTGELFF. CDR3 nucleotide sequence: TGTGCCATGTCGACAGGGGGGAACACCGGGGAGCTGTTTTTT.

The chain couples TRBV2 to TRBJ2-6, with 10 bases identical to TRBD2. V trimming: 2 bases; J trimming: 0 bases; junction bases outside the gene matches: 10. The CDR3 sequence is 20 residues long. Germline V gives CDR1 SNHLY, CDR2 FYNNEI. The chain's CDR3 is CASSESGTSVPSSGANVLTF. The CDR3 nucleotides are TGTGCCAGCAGTGAATCAGGGACTAGCGTCCCCAGCTCTGGGGCCAACGTCCTGACTTTC.